This TCR beta chain was recorded in a study of regulatory T cells in long-lasting Graves disease. Points on this clonotype: Its cognate antigen is unknown.

Stated time point: newly diagnosed GD, antithyroid drugs for less than 3 months. From PBMCs, RNA was extracted and then used to make the TCR library. Xi'an, China, was home to the endocrinology department that provided patients. Building of the TCR beta libraries involved iRepertoire HTBI primers and Arm-PCR of CDR3 regions. TCRdb independently ran MiXCR on the multiplex PCR reads; one entry per CDR3 protein. The repertoire consists of more than 350,000 distinct CDR3 sequences, with more than 13% occurring once and the leading ten covering 16%. General study points: Analyses excluded thyroid tissue, covering peripheral blood alone.

Per germline, CDR1 LNHDA and CDR2 SQIVND (reference sequence). The CDR3 loop spans 15 amino acids. Trimming stripped 4 bases from V and 6 bases from J, with 19 bases between. This sample was also put to use in a study of T cells in Graves' hyperthyroidism and ophthalmopathy.

This TCR derives from a woman aged 25 to 39 with Graves disease. V usage is TRBV19 and J usage is TRBJ2-7, with D perhaps matching TRBD1 (6 bases). The specimen comprised peripheral blood mononuclear cells (PBMCs), sampled at new diagnosis, from a patient treated with antithyroid drugs. The CDR3 coding sequence is TGTGCCAGTAGTAAAGGGGGACCTGGAGCCGGCGAGCAGTACTTC. It yields the protein CASSKGGPGAGEQYF.